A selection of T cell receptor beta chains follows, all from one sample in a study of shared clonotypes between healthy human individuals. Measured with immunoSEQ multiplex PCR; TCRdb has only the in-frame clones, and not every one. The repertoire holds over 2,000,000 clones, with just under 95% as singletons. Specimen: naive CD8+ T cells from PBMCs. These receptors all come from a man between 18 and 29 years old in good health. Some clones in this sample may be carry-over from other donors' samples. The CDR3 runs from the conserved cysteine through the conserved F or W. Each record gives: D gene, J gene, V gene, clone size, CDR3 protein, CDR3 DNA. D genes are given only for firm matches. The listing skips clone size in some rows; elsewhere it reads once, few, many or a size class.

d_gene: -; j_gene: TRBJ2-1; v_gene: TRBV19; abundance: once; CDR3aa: CASSIDAGLSYNEQFF; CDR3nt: TGTGCCAGTAGTATAGATGCAGGGTTATCCTACAATGAGCAGTTCTTC
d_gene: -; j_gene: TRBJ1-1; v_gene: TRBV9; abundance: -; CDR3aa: CASSGGQTNTEAFF; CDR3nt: TGTGCCAGCAGCGGAGGACAGACGAACACTGAAGCTTTCTTT
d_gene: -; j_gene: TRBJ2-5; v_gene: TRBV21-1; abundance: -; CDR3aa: CASSKGTRGTQYF; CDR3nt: TGTGCCAGCAGCAAAGGGACCCGGGGGACCCAGTACTTC
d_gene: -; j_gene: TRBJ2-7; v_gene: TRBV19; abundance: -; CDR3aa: CASSIGTDYEQYF; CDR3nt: TGTGCCAGTAGTATAGGGACCGATTACGAGCAGTACTTC
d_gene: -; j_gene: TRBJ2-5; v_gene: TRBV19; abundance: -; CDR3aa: CASSPVWAQETQYF; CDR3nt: TGTGCCAGTAGCCCCGTTTGGGCCCAAGAGACCCAGTACTTC
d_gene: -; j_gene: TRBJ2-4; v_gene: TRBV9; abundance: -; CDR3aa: CASSPRLDRNIQYF; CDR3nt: TGTGCCAGCAGCCCCCGCCTGGACAGAAACATTCAGTACTTC
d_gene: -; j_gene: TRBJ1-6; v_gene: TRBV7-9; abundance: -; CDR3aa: CASSLTDGDSPLHF; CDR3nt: TGTGCCAGCAGCTTAACCGACGGGGATTCACCCCTCCACTTT
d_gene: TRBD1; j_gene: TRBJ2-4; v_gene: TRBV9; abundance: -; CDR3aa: CASSRSGGAENIQYF; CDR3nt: TGTGCCAGCAGCCGGTCAGGGGGCGCGGAAAACATTCAGTACTTC
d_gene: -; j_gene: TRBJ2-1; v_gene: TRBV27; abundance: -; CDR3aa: CASSLGFGVYEQFF; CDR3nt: TGTGCCAGCAGCCTAGGCTTTGGCGTGTATGAGCAGTTCTTC
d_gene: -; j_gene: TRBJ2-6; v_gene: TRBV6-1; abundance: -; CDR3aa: CASSEASGRRRGANVLTF; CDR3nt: TGTGCCAGCAGTGAAGCCTCAGGTCGACGGAGGGGGGCCAACGTCCTGACTTTC
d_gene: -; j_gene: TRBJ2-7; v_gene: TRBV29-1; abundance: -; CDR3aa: CSVRYHTAYEQYF; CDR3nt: TGCAGCGTTCGATATCATACTGCCTACGAGCAGTACTTC
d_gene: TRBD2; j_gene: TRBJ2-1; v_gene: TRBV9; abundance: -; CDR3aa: CASSVSSSGTYNEQFF; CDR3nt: TGTGCCAGCAGCGTATCATCTAGCGGAACCTACAATGAGCAGTTCTTC
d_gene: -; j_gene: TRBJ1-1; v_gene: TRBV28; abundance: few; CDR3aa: CASRGTLRTEAFF; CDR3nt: TGTGCCAGCAGGGGGACTCTTCGGACTGAAGCTTTCTTT
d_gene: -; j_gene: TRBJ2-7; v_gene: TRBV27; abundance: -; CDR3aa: CASSPNPVGTYEQYF; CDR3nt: TGTGCCAGCAGTCCCAACCCCGTGGGGACCTACGAGCAGTACTTC
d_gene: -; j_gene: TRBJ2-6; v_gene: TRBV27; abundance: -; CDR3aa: CASSIRGANVLTF; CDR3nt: TGTGCCAGCAGTATCCGAGGGGCCAACGTCCTGACTTTC
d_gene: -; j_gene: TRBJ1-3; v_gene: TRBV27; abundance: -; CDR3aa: CASSSQSGQLSGNTIYF; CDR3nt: TGTGCCAGCAGTTCGCAATCAGGACAGCTTTCTGGAAACACCATATATTTT
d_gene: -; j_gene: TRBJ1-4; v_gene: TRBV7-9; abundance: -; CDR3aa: CASSVSGTNEKLFF; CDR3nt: TGTGCCAGCTCTGTATCTGGGACTAATGAAAAACTGTTTTTT
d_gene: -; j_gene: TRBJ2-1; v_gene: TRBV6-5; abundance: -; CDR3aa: CASSYSRWSSYNEQFF; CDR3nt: TGTGCCAGCAGTTACTCTAGGTGGTCTAGCTACAATGAGCAGTTCTTC
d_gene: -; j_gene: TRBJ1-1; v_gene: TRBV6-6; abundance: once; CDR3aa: CASSYFTGTEAFF; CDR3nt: TGTGCCAGCAGTTACTTCACAGGTACTGAAGCTTTCTTT
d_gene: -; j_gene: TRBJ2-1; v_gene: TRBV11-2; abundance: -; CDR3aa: CASSLGVNEQFF; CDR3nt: TGTGCCAGCAGCTTAGGAGTCAATGAGCAGTTCTTC
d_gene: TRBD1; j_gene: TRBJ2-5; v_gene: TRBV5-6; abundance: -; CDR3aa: CASSPRTGIQETQYF; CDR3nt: TGTGCCAGCAGCCCCCGGACAGGAATCCAAGAGACCCAGTACTTC
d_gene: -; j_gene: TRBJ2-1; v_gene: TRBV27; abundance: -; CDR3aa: CASSLGEQFF; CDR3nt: TGTGCCAGCAGTTTGGGTGAGCAGTTCTTC
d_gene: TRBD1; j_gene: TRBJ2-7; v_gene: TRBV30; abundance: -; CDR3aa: CAARDRGTYEQYF; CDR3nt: TGTGCCGCCCGGGACAGGGGGACCTACGAGCAGTACTTC
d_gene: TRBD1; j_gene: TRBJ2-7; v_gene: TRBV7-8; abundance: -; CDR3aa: CASSLGAGGAYEQYF; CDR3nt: TGTGCCAGCAGCTTAGGGGCAGGGGGCGCCTACGAGCAGTACTTC
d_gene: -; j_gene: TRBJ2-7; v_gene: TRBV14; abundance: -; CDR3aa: CASSTWTPEQYF; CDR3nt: TGTGCCAGCAGCACCTGGACCCCCGAGCAGTACTTC
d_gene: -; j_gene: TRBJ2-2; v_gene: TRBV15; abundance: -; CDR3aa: CATSRGSVGGTDTGELFF; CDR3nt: TGTGCCACCAGCAGGGGATCAGTTGGGGGGACCGACACCGGGGAGCTGTTTTTT
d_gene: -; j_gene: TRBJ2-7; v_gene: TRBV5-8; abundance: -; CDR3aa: CASSLISSAWAYEQYF; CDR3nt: TGTGCCAGCAGCTTGATTTCGTCGGCTTGGGCCTACGAGCAGTACTTC
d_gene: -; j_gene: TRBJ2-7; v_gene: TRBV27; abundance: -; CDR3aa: CASKGGPYEQYF; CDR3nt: TGTGCCAGCAAAGGGGGACCCTACGAGCAGTACTTC
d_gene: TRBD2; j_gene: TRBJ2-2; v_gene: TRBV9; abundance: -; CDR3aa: CASSVPTLSGRIDTGELFF; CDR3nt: TGTGCCAGCAGCGTACCTACCCTTAGCGGGAGGATCGACACCGGGGAGCTGTTTTTT
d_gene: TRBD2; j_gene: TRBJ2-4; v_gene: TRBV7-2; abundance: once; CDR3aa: CASSSILAGQNIQYF; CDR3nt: TGTGCCAGCAGCTCAATACTAGCGGGACAAAACATTCAGTACTTC
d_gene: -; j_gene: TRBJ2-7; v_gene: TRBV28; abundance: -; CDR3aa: CASRTVGARPGEQYF; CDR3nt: TGTGCCAGCAGGACCGTGGGGGCCCGCCCTGGCGAGCAGTACTTC
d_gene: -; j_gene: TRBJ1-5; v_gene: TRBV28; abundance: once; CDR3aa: CASSLLPNQPQHF; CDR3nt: TGTGCCAGCAGTTTATTGCCTAATCAGCCCCAGCATTTT
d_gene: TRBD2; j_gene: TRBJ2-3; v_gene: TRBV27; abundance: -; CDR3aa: CASSILAGGTDTQYF; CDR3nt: TGTGCCAGCAGTATTCTAGCGGGGGGCACAGATACGCAGTATTTT
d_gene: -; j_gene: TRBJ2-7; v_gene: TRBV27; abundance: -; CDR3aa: CASSLVQGHEQYF; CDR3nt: TGTGCCAGCAGTTTAGTTCAGGGCCACGAGCAGTACTTC
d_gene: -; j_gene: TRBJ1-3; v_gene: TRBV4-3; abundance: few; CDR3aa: CASSRLTGEFSGNTIYF; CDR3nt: TGCGCCAGCAGCCGGCTGACCGGGGAATTCTCTGGAAACACCATATATTTT
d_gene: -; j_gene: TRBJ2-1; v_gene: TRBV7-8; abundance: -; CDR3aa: CASSSAQGNEQFF; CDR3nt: TGTGCCAGCAGCTCAGCCCAAGGGAATGAGCAGTTCTTC
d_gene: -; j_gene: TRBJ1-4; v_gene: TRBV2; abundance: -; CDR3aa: CASSGTMEGGEKLFF; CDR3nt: TGTGCCAGCAGTGGGACGATGGAGGGGGGCGAAAAACTGTTTTTT
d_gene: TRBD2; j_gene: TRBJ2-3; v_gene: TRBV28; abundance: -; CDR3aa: CASSSLQAGRSTDTQYF; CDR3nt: TGTGCCAGCAGTTCACTACAAGCGGGACGAAGCACAGATACGCAGTATTTT
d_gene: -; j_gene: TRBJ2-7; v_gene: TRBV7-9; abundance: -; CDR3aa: CASSLGSGVLNEQYF; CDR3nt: TGTGCCAGCAGCTTAGGGTCTGGAGTTCTGAACGAGCAGTACTTC
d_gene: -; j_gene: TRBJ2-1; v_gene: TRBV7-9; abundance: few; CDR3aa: CADHEQFF; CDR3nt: TGTGCCGATCATGAGCAGTTCTTC
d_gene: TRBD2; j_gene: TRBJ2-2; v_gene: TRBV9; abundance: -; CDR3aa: CASNRRRGGTNTGELFF; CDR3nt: TGTGCCAGCAACAGGCGACGCGGGGGTACGAACACCGGGGAGCTGTTTTTT
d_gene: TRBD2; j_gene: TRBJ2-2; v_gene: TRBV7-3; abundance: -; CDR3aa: CASSLNLAGGPGTGELFF; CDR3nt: TGTGCCAGCAGCTTAAACCTAGCGGGAGGGCCCGGCACCGGGGAGCTGTTTTTT
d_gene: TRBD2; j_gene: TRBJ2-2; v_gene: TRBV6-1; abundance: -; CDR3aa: CASRGGAGELFF; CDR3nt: TGTGCCAGCCGGGGGGGCGCCGGGGAGCTGTTTTTT
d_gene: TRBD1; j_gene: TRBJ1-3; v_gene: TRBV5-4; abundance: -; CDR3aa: CASSAGTGAGNTIYF; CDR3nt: TGTGCCAGCAGCGCCGGGACAGGGGCTGGAAACACCATATATTTT
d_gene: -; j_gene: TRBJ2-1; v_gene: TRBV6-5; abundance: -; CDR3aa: CASSRDRSWYNEQFF; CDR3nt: TGTGCCAGCAGCCGAGACAGGAGTTGGTACAATGAGCAGTTCTTC
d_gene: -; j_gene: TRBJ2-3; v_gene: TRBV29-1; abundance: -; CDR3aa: CSARNWGAGTDTQYF; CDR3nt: TGCAGCGCCCGAAATTGGGGGGCAGGCACAGATACGCAGTATTTT
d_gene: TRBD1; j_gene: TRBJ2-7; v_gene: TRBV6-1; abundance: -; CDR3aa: CASSGHRGNPYEQYF; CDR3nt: TGTGCCAGCAGTGGTCACAGGGGGAACCCCTACGAGCAGTACTTC
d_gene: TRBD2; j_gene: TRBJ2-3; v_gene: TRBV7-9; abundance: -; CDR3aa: CASNQGLDGLDTQYF; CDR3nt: TGTGCCAGCAACCAGGGACTAGACGGATTAGATACGCAGTATTTT
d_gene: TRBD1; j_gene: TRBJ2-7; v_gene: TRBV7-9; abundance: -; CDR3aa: CASSTGPGQGAYEQYF; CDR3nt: TGTGCCAGCAGCACCGGACCGGGACAGGGGGCCTACGAGCAGTACTTC
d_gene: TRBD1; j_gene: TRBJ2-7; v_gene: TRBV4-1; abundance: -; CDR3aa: CASSQEYRGVQQYF; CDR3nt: TGCGCCAGCAGCCAAGAATACAGGGGGGTACAGCAGTACTTC
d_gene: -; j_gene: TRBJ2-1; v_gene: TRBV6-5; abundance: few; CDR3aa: CASSYSISSGYEQFF; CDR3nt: TGTGCCAGCAGTTACTCGATTTCGTCCGGGTATGAGCAGTTCTTC
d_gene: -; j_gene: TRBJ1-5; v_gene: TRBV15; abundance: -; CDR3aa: CATSMTAGGNQPQHF; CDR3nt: TGTGCCACCAGCATGACGGCAGGAGGCAATCAGCCCCAGCATTTT
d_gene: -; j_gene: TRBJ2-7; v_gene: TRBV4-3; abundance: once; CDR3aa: CASSQDLAYYEQYF; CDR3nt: TGCGCCAGCAGCCAAGATCTGGCCTACTACGAGCAGTACTTC
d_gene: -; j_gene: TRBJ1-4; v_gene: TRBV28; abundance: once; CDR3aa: CASSLRQLNEKLFF; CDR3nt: TGTGCCAGCAGTCTAAGACAGCTTAATGAAAAACTGTTTTTT
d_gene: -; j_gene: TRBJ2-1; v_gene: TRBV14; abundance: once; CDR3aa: CASSLGGGWHEAEQFF; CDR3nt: TGTGCCAGCAGCCTGGGGGGCGGGTGGCATGAGGCTGAGCAGTTCTTC
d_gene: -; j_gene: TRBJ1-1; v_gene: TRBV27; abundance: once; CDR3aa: CASIPPLGTEAFF; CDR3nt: TGTGCCAGCATTCCCCCGCTGGGAACTGAAGCTTTCTTT
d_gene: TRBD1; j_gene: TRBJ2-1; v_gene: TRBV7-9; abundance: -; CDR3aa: CASSSPDRANEQFF; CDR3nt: TGTGCCAGCAGTTCCCCGGACAGGGCCAATGAGCAGTTCTTC
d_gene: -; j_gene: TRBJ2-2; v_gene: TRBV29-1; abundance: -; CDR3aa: CSVDSSGELFF; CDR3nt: TGCAGCGTTGATAGCAGTGGGGAGCTGTTTTTT
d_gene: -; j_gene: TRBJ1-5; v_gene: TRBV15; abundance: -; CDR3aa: CATSNLGDGDAQHF; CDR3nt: TGTGCCACCAGCAACCTCGGGGACGGGGACGCCCAGCATTTT
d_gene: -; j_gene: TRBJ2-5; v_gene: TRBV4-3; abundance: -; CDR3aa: CASSPGSGRRETQYF; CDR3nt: TGCGCCAGCAGCCCGGGGTCAGGTAGAAGGGAGACCCAGTACTTC